This T cell receptor beta chain was identified in a study of T-cell memory formation after mild COVID-19. Study overall: For the most part, TCR clusters were specific to one donor. Study-level results: Those CD4+ clones that contracted were mainly in CM and EM (CD8+ ones in EMRA).

A 5'RACE reaction primed in the constant segment made cDNA libraries of TCR alpha and TCR beta, and these carried sample barcodes and UMIs. Using its own MiXCR run on the 5' RACE reads, TCRdb lists one record per CDR3 protein. In the table there are 250,000 to 300,000 distinct CDR3 sequences, under 20% of which are singletons. From germline, CDR1 is SQVTM and CDR2 ANQGSEA. CDR3 size: 12 residues. The V and J ends lost 7 bases and 3 bases respectively, with 9 bases between them. This clonotype turned up a few times. Antigen specificity is unknown. The TCR sequence derives from a man aged 18 to 29 who had mild COVID-19 (a few samples of this study predate the infection). Cell type and time point are not known. This chain connects TRBV29-1 to TRBJ2-2; tentatively, D is TRBD1 (6 bases). Sequencing used PBMCs or a T cell subset sorted from them (not recorded which). The CDR3 coding sequence is TGCAGCGCCTACAGGGACACCGGGGAGCTGTTTTTT. Protein: CSAYRDTGELFF.